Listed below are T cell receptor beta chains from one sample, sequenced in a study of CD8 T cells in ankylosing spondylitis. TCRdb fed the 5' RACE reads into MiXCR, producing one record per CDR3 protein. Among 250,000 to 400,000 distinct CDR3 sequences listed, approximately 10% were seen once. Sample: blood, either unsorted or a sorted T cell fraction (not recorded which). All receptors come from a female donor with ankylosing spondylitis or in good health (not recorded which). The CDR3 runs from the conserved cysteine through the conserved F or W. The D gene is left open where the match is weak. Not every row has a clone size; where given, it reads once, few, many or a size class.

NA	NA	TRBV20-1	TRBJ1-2	CSARDGQGSNYGYTF	TGCAGTGCTAGAGATGGGCAGGGATCAAACTATGGCTACACCTTC
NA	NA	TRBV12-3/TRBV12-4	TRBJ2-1	CASNPTAGTHDNEQFF	TGTGCCAGCAACCCTACAGCAGGGACTCATGACAATGAGCAGTTCTTC
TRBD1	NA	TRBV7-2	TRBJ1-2	CASSVALQGYGYTF	TGTGCCAGCAGCGTAGCCCTACAGGGGTATGGCTACACCTTC
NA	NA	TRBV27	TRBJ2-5	CASSAGQTRQETQYF	TGTGCCAGCAGTGCAGGACAGACGAGACAAGAGACCCAGTACTTC
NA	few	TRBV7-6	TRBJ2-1	CASSPRGSNEQFF	TGTGCCAGCAGCCCCCGGGGTTCCAATGAGCAGTTCTTC
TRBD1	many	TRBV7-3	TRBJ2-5	CASSLGFDRGPWTETQYF	TGTGCCAGCAGCTTAGGGTTCGACAGGGGCCCATGGACAGAGACCCAGTACTTC
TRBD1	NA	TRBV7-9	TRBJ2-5	CTSSLGQGQAFQETQYF	TGTACCAGCAGCTTAGGACAGGGACAGGCCTTCCAAGAGACCCAGTACTTC
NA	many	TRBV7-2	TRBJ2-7	CASSISTEYEQYF	TGTGCCAGCAGCATATCGACAGAGTACGAGCAGTACTTC
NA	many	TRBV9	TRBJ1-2	CASSVGFRGDYGYTF	TGTGCCAGCAGCGTAGGTTTCAGGGGCGACTATGGCTACACCTTC
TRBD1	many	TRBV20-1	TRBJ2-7	CSARGWDREGEQYF	TGCAGTGCTAGAGGTTGGGACAGGGAAGGCGAGCAGTACTTC
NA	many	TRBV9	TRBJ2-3	CASSSPFVGTQYF	TGTGCCAGCAGCTCCCCCTTCGTGGGTACGCAGTATTTT
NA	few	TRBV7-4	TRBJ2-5	CASSYKRITRCLAGPETQYF	TGTGCCAGCAGCTACAAAAGAATAACAAGATGTCTTGCAGGGCCAGAGACCCAGTACTTC
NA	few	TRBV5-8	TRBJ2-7	CASSPAGALYEQYF	TGTGCCAGCAGCCCCGCGGGGGCGCTATATGAGCAGTACTTC
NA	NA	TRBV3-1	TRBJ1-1	CASKRGEMNTEAFF	TGTGCCAGCAAAAGGGGGGAAATGAACACTGAAGCTTTCTTT
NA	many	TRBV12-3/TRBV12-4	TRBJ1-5	CASTISNQPQHF	TGTGCCAGCACCATCAGCAATCAGCCCCAGCATTTT
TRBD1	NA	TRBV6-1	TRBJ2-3	CASSGDRGDTQYF	TGTGCCAGCAGCGGAGACAGGGGTGATACGCAGTATTTT
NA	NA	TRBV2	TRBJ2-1	CASSSTRLNNEQFF	TGTGCCAGCAGCTCAACTAGACTGAACAATGAGCAGTTCTTC
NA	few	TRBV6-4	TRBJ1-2	CASSDSEGGRTF	TGTGCCAGCAGTGACTCGGAAGGAGGTCGCACCTTC
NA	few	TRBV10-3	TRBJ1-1	CAIRIIGGLGTEAFF	TGTGCCATCCGCATAATTGGAGGCTTGGGCACTGAAGCTTTCTTT
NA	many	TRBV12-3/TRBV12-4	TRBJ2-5	CASSLAQRFQETQYF	TGTGCCAGCAGTTTAGCGCAGAGATTCCAAGAGACCCAGTACTTC
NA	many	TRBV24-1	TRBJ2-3	CATSDTTLGGTDTQYF	TGTGCCACCAGTGATACGACCCTGGGAGGCACAGATACGCAGTATTTT
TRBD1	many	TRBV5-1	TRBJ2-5	CASSLLPWTGKETQYF	TGCGCCAGCAGCTTACTCCCATGGACAGGGAAAGAGACCCAGTACTTC
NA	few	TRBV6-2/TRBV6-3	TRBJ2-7	CASTLVRGSYEQYF	TGTGCCAGCACCCTTGTGCGGGGCTCCTACGAGCAGTACTTC
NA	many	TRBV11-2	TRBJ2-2	CASSASPTGELFF	TGTGCCAGCTCGGCCAGCCCCACCGGGGAGCTGTTTTTT
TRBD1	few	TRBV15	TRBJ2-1	CATSPGGYEQFF	TGTGCCACCAGCCCAGGGGGCTATGAGCAGTTCTTC
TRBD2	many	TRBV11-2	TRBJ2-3	CASSLKLAGVTDTQYF	TGTGCCAGCAGTCTAAAACTAGCGGGGGTCACAGATACGCAGTATTTT
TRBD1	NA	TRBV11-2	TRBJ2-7	CASSYKTGSSYEQYF	TGTGCCAGCAGCTACAAGACAGGGAGCTCCTACGAGCAGTACTTC
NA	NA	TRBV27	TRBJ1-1	CASSLMVGTLRTEAFF	TGTGCCAGCAGTTTAATGGTCGGGACTCTAAGGACTGAAGCTTTCTTT